Detailed here is one TCR beta chain. What it binds is unknown. The method was immunoSEQ multiplex PCR; TCRdb's version includes in-frame clones alone and lacks a portion of them. The sample lists roughly 92,000 clones, 70% to 90% occurring once. The data were obtained in a study of radiotherapy plus CTLA-4 blockade in lung cancer. Whole-study findings and limits: Best predicting response, reportedly, were early blood T cell clone dynamics, with interferon-beta. Expansion of tumor-derived TCR clones was observed in blood after radiotherapy plus ipilimumab.

The sequenced sample was peripheral blood, obtained from a patient treated with radiotherapy plus ipilimumab. The sequence came from a human donor with non-small cell lung cancer who had a partial response to radiotherapy plus ipilimumab.

Here the CDR3 DNA reads TGTGCCAGCAGCCCCTCTAGCGGTTCCTACGAGCAGTACGTC. This sequence encodes CASSPSSGSYEQYV. The V and J genes are TRBV11-2 and TRBJ2-7; 7 nucleotides line up with TRBD2. Germline trimming cut 5 bases from V and 1 base from J; bases unmatched to any gene: 5. From germline, CDR1 is SGHAT and CDR2 FQNNGV. CDR3 length equals 14 residues.